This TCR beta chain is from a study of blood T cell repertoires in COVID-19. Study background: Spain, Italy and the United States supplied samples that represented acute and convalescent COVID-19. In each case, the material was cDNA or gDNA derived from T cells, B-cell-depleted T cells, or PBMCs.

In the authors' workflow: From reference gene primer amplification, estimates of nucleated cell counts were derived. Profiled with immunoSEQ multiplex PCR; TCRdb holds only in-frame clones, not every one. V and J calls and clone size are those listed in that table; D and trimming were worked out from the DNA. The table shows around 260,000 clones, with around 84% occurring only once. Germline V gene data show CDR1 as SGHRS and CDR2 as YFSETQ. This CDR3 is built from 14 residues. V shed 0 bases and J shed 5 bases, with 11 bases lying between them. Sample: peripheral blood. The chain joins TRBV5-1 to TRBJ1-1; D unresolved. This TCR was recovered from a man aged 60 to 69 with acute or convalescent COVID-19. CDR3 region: CASSLASGGTEAFF. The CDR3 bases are TGCGCCAGCAGCTTGGCATCGGGAGGGACTGAAGCTTTCTTT.